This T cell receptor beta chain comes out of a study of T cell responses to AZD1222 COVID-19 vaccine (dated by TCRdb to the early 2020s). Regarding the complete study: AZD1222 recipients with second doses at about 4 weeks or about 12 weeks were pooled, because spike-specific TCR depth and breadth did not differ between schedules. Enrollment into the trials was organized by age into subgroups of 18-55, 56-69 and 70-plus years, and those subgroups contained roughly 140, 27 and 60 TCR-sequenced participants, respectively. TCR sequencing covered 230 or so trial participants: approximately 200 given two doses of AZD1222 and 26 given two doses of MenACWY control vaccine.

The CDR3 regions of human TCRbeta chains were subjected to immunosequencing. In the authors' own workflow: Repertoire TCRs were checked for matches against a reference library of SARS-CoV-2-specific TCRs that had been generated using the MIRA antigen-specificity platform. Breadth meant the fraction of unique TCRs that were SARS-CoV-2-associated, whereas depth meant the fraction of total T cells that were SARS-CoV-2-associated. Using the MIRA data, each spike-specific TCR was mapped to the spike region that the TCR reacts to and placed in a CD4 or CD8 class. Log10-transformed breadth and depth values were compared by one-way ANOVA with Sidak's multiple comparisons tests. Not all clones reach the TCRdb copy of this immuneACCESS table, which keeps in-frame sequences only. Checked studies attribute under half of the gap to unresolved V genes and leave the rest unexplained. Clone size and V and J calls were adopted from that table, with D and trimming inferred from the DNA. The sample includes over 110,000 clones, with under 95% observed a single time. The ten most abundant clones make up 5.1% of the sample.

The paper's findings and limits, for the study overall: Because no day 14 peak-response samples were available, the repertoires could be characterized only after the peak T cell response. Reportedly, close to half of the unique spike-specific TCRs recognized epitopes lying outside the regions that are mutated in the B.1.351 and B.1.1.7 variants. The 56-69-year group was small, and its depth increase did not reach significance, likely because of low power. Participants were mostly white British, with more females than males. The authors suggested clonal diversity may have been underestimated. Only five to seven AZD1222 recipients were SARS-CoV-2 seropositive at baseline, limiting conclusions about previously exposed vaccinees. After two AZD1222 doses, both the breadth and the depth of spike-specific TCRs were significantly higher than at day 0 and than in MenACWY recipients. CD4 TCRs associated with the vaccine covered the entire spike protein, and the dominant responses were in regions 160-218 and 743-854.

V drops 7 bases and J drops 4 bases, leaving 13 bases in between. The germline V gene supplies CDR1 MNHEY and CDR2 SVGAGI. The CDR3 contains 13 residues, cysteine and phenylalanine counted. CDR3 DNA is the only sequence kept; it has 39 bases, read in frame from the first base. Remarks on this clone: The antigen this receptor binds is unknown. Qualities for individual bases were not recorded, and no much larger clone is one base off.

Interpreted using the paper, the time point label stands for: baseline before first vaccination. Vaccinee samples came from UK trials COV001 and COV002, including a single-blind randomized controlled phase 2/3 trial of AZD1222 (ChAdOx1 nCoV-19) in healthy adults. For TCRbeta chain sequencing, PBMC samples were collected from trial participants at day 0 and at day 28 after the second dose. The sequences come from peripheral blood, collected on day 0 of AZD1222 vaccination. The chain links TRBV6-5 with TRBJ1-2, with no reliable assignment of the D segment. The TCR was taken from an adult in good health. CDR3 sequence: CASTPRGTYGYTF. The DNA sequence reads TGTGCCAGCACCCCCCGGGGTACCTATGGCTACACCTTC.